This TCR beta chain derives from a study of T cell repertoires in cytomegalovirus infection. At the level of the study: Used in the study were CMV epitopes, some recently identified and HLA-C-restricted, others well-studied and HLA-B-restricted. Broader study findings: Public TCR beta family frequency separated CMV-and-HLA carriers, including in an independent cohort.

MiXCR, applied by TCRdb to the reads, yields one record per CDR3 protein. The sample includes roughly 120,000 distinct CDR3 sequences, approximately 30% of them seen just once. This clonotype has only a few counts. Its antigen is still unknown. The sample here was CD8+ T cells from cultured PBMCs, taken from culture after CMV antigen stimulation. This receptor was obtained from a human donor in good health (CMV status not recorded). Some clones in this sample may be carry-over from other donors' samples.

Written as DNA, the CDR3 is TGTGCCAGCAGTTTATCGGGGTACACTGAAGCTTTCTTT. Encoded protein: CASSLSGYTEAFF. V is TRBV27 and J is TRBJ1-1; no reliable D call. The V gene's germline CDR1 is MNHEY and CDR2 SMNVEV (reference sequence). Trimming took off 0 bases at V and 3 bases at J, with 5 bases between the two ends. The CDR3 sequence is 13 residues long.